Shown below are 5 T cell receptor beta chains from a single sample sequenced in a study of T cells in Graves' hyperthyroidism and ophthalmopathy. Amplified TCR beta CDR3 regions derived from RNA transcripts. The primer set for the first-round RT-PCR of the TCR CDR3 was HTBI. TCRdb reprocessed the multiplex PCR reads via MiXCR and lists one record per CDR3 protein. The table has about 300,000 distinct CDR3 sequences, about 19% seen once. Material: blood. These receptors were obtained from a man between 45 and 60 years old with Graves' ophthalmopathy.

The chain couples TRBV6-1 to TRBJ2-3; 8 positions agree with TRBD1. The CDR3 is 14 residues long. The trim removed 5 bases at V and 4 bases at J, leaving 5 bases unmatched. Germline CDR1 and CDR2: MNHNS and SASEGT. The CDR3 protein is CASSRDRFADTQYF. DNA for the CDR3: TGTGCCAGCAGTCGGGACAGGTTCGCAGATACGCAGTATTTT.

The chain links TRBV6-1 to TRBJ2-5; D might be TRBD1 (5 bases). Trimming removed 6 bases at V and 2 bases at J, with 16 bases between. Germline V gives CDR1 MNHNS, CDR2 SASEGT. The CDR3 has 15 amino acids. In DNA, the CDR3 is TGTGCCAGCAGGGCCCAGGGCCTCGCTCAAGAGACCCAGTACTTC. Protein sequence: CASRAQGLAQETQYF.

This clonotype came up a few times. CDR3 region: CASRAGTGGAPSSTDTQYF. The DNA of the CDR3 is TGCGCCAGCAGAGCCGGGACAGGGGGCGCCCCCTCTAGCACAGATACGCAGTATTTT. The rearrangement uses TRBV5-1 and TRBJ2-3; 12 nucleotides align to TRBD1. There are 19 residues in the CDR3. V lost 5 bases, J lost 0 bases, and 13 bases stayed unmatched. CDR1 and CDR2 (germline): SGHRS, YFSETQ.

The V and J genes are TRBV5-8 and TRBJ2-3; no definite D call. Trimming took 1 base from V and 0 from J, leaving 9 bases between them. In germline, CDR1 is SGHTS, CDR2 YDEGEE. This CDR3 has 15 amino acids. CDR3 sequence (DNA): TGTGCCAGCAGCTTGTGGGCACTTAGCACAGATACGCAGTATTTT. It specifies CASSLWALSTDTQYF.

The chain recombines TRBV2 with TRBJ2-7, with 7 bases matching TRBD2. Looked up from germline, CDR1 is SNHLY and CDR2 is FYNNEI. The CDR3 consists of 10 residues. The junction had 5 bases not matched to a gene; V was cut back by 11 bases and J by 7 bases. The CDR3 DNA reads as TGTGCCGGGGGGGAGGGGGAGCAGTACTTC. Its protein is CAGGEGEQYF.